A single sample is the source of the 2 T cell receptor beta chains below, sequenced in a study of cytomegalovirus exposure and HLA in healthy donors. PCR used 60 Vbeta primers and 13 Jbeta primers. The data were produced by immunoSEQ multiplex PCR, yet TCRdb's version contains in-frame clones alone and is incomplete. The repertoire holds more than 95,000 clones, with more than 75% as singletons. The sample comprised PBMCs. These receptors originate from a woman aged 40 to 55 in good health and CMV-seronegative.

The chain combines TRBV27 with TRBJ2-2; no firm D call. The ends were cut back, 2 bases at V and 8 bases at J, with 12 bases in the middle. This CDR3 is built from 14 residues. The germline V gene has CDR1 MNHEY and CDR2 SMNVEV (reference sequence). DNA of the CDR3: TGTGCCAGCAGTTTAAGTGAGGTCGCGGGGGAGCTGTTTTTT. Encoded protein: CASSLSEVAGELFF.

The CDR3 loop is CASSHLGTRGETQYF. The CDR3 DNA sequence: TGCGCCAGCAGCCACCTCGGGACTCGCGGGGAGACCCAGTACTTC. The chain has TRBV4-3 and TRBJ2-5, with D tentatively TRBD2 (6 bases). In germline, CDR1 is LGHNA, CDR2 YSLEER. Trimming took off 3 bases at V and 5 bases at J, with 16 bases between the two ends. The CDR3 runs 15 residues.